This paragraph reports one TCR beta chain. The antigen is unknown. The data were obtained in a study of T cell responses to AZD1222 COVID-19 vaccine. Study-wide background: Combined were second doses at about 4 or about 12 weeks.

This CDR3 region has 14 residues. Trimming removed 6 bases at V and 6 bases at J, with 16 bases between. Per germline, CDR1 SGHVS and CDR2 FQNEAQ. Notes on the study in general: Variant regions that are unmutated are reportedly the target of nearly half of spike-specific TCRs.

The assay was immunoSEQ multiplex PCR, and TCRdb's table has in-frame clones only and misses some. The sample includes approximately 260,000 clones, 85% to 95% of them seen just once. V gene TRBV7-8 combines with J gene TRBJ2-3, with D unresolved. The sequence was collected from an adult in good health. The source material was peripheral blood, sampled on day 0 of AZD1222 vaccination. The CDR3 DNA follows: TGTGCCAGCAGTTCTAATTCCCTTGAGGATACGCAGTATTTT. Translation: CASSSNSLEDTQYF.